This T cell receptor beta chain is drawn from a study of cytomegalovirus exposure and HLA in healthy donors. J was trimmed by 7 bases and V by 6 bases; bases with no gene match: 17. Germline values: CDR1 SQVTM, CDR2 ANQGSEA. CDR3 length: 16 amino acids. Sequencing was performed with immunoSEQ multiplex PCR; in TCRdb, only in-frame clones are kept and a portion is missing. The table records some 98,000 clones, more than 75% of them present only once. In the case of this clone: Its cognate antigen is unknown.

Study-wide findings and caveats: Across donors, most TCRs were seen rarely, yet some public ones were widespread. According to reports, the classifier identified cytomegalovirus status with high specificity and sensitivity. It was confirmed in vitro that a few of the CMV-associated chains were specific for CMV antigens. Listed as cytomegalovirus-associated were 150 or so TCR beta chains.

The TCR comes from a man between 18 and 35 years old in good health and CMV-seropositive. The sample taken for sequencing was PBMCs. The chain links TRBV29-1 to TRBJ1-2, with 10 bases lining up with TRBD1. CDR3 coding DNA: TGCAGCGTGGGGAATGACAGGGGGCAAGTTGTGCGTGGCTACACCTTC. Translation: CSVGNDRGQVVRGYTF.